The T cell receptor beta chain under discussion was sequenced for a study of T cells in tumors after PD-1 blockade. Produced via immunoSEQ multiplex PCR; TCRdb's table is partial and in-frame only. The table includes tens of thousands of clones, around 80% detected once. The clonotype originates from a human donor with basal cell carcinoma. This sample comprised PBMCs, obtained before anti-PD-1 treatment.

Written as DNA, the CDR3 is TGTGCCAGCAGCTTGGGTGTAGCAGATACGCAGTATTTT. Its translation: CASSLGVADTQYF. The rearrangement links TRBV7-3 to TRBJ2-3; D unclear. Looked up from germline, CDR1 is SGHTA and CDR2 is FQGTGA. V was clipped by 3 bases and J by 4 bases, with 8 bases between them. CDR3 length equals 13 residues.